Sequencing of this T cell receptor beta chain was carried out in a study of T cells in Graves' hyperthyroidism and ophthalmopathy. Whole-study context: Any treatment followed the collection of peripheral blood at initial diagnosis. Study-level findings and limits: Blood samples included most of the expanded thyroid clonotypes exceeding 0.001.

This clonotype showed up many times. Its antigen is not identified. Template material for amplifying TCR beta CDR3 regions consisted of RNA transcripts. The HTBI primer set served for first-round RT-PCR of the TCR CDR3. TCRdb recomputed calls from the multiplex PCR reads with MiXCR, one row per CDR3 protein. The sample consists of approximately 200,000 distinct CDR3 sequences, around 20% of them appearing once. The CDR3 length is 14 residues. Trimming removed 4 bases at V and 0 bases at J, with 10 bases between. In germline, CDR1 is GTSNPN, CDR2 SVGIG (reference sequence). The receptor was isolated from a man aged 35 to 55 with Graves' hyperthyroidism. Sequences were obtained from blood. The chain couples TRBV30 to TRBJ2-4; D assignment may be TRBD1 or TRBD2 (5 bases each). CDR3 residues: CAWTTGLAKNIQYF. CDR3 in DNA: TGTGCCTGGACTACGGGGCTAGCCAAAAACATTCAGTACTTC.